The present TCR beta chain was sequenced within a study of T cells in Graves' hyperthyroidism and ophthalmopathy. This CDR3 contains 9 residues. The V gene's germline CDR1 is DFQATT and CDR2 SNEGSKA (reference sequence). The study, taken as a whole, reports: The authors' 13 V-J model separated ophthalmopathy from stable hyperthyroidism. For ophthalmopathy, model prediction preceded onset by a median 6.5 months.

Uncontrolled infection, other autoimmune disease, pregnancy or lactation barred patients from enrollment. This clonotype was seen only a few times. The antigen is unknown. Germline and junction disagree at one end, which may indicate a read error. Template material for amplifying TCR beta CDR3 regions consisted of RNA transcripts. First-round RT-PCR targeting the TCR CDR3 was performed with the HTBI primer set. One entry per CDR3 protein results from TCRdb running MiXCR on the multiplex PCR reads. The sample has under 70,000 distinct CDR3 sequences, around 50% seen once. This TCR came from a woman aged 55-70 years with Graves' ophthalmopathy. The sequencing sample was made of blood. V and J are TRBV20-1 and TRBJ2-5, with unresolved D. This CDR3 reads CSARDTSSF. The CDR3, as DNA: TGCAGTGCTAGAGATACTTCCAGCTTT.